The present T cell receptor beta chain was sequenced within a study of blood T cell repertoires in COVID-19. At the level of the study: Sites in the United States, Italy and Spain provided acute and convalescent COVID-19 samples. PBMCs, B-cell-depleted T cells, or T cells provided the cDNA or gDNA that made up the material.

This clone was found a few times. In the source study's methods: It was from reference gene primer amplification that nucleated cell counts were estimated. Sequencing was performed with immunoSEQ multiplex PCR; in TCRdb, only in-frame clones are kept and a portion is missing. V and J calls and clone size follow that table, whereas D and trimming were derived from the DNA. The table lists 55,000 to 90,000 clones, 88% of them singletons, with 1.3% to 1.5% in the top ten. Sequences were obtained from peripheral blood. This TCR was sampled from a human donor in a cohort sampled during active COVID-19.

CDR3 amino acids: CAWAGDRRQTKTGYTF. In DNA, the CDR3 is TGTGCCTGGGCGGGAGATCGTAGACAAACTAAAACGGGCTACACCTTC. The chain is built from TRBV30 and TRBJ1-2; D gene uncertain. Germline values: CDR1 GTSNPN, CDR2 SVGIG (reference sequence). The CDR3 consists of 16 residues. Between the trimmed V and J ends, which lost 5 bases and 8 bases, there was a span of 27 bases.